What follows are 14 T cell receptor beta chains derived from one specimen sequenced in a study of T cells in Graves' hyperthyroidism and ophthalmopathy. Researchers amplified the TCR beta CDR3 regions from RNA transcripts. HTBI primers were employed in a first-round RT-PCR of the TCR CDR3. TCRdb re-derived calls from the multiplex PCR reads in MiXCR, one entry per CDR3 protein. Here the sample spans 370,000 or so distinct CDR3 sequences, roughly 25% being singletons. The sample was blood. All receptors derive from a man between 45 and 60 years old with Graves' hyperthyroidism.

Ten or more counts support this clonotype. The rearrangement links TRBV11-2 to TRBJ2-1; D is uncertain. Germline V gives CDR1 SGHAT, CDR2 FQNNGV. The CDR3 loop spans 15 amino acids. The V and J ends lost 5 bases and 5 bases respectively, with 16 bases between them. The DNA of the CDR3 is TGTGCCAGCAGCCCTACCGGTCCTTTTAACAATGAGCAGTTCTTC. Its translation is CASSPTGPFNNEQFF. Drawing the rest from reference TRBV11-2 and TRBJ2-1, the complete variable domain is EAGVAQSPRYKIIEKRQSVAFWCNPISGHATLYWYQQILGQGPKLLIQFQNNGVVDDSQLPKDRFSAERLKGVDSTLKIQPAKLEDSAVYLCASSPTGPFNNEQFFGPGTRLTVL.

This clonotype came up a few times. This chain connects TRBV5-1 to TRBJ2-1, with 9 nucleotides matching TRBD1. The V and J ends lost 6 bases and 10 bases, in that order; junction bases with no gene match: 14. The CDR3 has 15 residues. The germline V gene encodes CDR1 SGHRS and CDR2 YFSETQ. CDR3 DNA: TGCGCCAGCACACATCTAGCGGACAGGGGAATGGAGCAGTTCTTC. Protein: CASTHLADRGMEQFF.

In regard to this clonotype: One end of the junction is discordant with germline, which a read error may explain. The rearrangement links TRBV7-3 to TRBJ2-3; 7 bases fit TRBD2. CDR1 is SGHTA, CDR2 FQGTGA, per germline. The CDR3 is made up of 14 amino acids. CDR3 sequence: CASSSAGTTDTQYF. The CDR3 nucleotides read TGCGCCAGCAGCTCAGCGGGAACCACAGATACGCAGTATTTT. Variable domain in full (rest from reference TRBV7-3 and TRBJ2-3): GAGVSQTPSNKVTEKGKYVELRCDPISGHTALYWYRQSLGQGPEFLIYFQGTGAADDSGLPNDRFFAVRPEGSVSTLKIQRTERGDSAVYLCASSSAGTTDTQYFGPGTRLTVL.

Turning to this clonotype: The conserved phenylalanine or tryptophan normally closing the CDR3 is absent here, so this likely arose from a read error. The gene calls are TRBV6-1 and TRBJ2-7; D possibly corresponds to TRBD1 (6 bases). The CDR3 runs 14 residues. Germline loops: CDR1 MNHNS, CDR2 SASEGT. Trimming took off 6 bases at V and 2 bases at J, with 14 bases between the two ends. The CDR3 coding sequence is TGTGCCAGCAGGTTGACAGGAGGAACCTACGAGCAGTACTCC. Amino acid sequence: CASRLTGGTYEQYS.

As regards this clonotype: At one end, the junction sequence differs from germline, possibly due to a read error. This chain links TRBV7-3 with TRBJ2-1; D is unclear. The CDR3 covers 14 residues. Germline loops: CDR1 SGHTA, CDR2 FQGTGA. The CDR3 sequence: CASSLWSSYNEQFF. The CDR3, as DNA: TGCGCCAGCAGCCTCTGGAGCTCCTACAATGAGCAGTTCTTC.

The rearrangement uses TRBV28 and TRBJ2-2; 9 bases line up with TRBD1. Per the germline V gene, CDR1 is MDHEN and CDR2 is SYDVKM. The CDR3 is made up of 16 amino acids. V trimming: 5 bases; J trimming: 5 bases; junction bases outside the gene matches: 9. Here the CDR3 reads CASSVQGAGWTGELFF. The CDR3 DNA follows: TGTGCCAGCAGTGTACAGGGGGCGGGGTGGACCGGGGAGCTGTTTTTT.

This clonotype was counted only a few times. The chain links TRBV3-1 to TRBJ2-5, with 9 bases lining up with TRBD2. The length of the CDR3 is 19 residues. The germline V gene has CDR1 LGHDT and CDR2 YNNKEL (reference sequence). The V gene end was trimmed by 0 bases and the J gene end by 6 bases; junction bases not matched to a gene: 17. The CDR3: CASSQDQRLGREGKKTQYF. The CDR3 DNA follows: TGTGCCAGCAGCCAAGACCAACGGCTGGGGCGGGAGGGCAAAAAGACCCAGTACTTC.

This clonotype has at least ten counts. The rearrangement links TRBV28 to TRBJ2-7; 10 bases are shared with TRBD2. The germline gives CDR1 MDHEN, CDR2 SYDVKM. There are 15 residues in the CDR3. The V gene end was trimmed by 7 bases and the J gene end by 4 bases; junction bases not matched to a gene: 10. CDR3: CASTISGLAEYEQYF. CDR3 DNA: TGTGCCAGCACTATATCAGGACTAGCGGAGTACGAGCAGTACTTC.

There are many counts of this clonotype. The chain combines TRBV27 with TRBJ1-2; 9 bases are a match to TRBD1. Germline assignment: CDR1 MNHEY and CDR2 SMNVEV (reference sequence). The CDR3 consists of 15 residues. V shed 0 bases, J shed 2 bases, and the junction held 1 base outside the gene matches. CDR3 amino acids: CASSLSGTGNYGYTF. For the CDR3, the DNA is TGTGCCAGCAGTTTATCCGGGACAGGGAACTATGGCTACACCTTC.

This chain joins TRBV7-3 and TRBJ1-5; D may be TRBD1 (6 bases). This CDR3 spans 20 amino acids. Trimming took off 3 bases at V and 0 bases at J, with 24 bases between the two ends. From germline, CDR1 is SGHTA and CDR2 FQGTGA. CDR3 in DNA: TGTGCCAGCAGCTTTCGCTTGAGGACAGAGCTCCTGTATAGCAATCAGCCCCAGCATTTT. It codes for CASSFRLRTELLYSNQPQHF.

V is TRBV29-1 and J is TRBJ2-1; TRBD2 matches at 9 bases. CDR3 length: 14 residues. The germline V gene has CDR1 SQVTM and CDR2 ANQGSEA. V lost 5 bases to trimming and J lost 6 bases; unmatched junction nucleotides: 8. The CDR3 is CSVCWTSEPNEQFF. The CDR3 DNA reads TGCAGCGTTTGCTGGACTAGCGAACCCAATGAGCAGTTCTTC.

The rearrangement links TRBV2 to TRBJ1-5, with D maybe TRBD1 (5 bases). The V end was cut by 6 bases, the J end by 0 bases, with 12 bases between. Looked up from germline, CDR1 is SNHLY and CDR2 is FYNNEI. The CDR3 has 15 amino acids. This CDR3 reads CASRGRGPSNQPQHF. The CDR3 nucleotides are TGTGCCAGCAGAGGTCGGGGCCCTAGCAATCAGCCCCAGCATTTT.

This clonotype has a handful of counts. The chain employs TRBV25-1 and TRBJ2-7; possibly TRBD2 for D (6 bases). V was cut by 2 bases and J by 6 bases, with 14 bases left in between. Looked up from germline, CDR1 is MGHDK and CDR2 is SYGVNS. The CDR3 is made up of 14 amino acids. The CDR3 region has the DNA TGTGCCAGCAGTGAACCGGGAGAGTCATTCGAGCAGTACTTC. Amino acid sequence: CASSEPGESFEQYF.

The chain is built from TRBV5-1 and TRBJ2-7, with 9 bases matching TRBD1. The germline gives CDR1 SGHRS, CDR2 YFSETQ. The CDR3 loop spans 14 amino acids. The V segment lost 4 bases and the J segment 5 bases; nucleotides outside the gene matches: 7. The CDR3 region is CASSDGTGIHEQYF. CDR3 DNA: TGCGCCAGCAGCGACGGGACAGGGATCCACGAGCAGTACTTC.